One and the same sample provided the 27 T cell receptor beta chains below, sequenced in a study of tumor-infiltrating lymphocytes in primary liver carcinoma. TCR beta cDNA came from about 470 ng total RNA, primed with a constant-region primer. Slightly modified ARM-PCR served as the procedure for the TCR beta libraries. These libraries came from three rounds of nested multiplex PCR. The first two PCR rounds, approximately 10 cycles each, used TRBV1-TRBV30 forward primers and a C-beta reverse primer. In TCRdb, the multiplex PCR reads were re-called with MiXCR into one record per CDR3 protein. Among around 210,000 distinct CDR3 sequences listed, around three fifths were seen once. RNA isolated from unsorted whole blood supplied the blood RNA, with germline DNA also extracted. Sequencing used peripheral blood. These receptors originate from a woman aged 60-75 years with primary liver carcinoma and hepatitis B virus infection.

Details on this clonotype: One end of the junction does not line up with germline, which may come from a read error. The J gene is TRBJ2-3, the V gene TRBV15; the match to TRBD1 covers 11 bases. Germline loops: CDR1 LNHNV, CDR2 YYDKDF (reference sequence). The CDR3 totals 14 residues. As DNA, the CDR3 is TGTGCCACCAGCACCGGACAGGGGGCAGATACGCATTATTTT. The encoded protein is CATSTGQGADTHYF.

J is TRBJ1-2 and V is TRBV28, with D perhaps TRBD1 (5 bases). Looked up from germline, CDR1 is MDHEN and CDR2 is SYDVKM. The CDR3 runs to 16 residues. The ends were cut back, 5 bases at V and 0 bases at J, with 16 bases in the middle. The CDR3 spells CASSPVGTGANYGYTF. The DNA for the CDR3 is TGTGCCAGCAGTCCAGTAGGGACGGGAGCTAACTATGGCTACACCTTC.

The V call is TRBV28, the J call TRBJ1-5, with a tentative D call TRBD1 (5 bases). Trimming removed 3 bases at V and 2 bases at J, with 14 bases between. Per germline, CDR1 MDHEN and CDR2 SYDVKM. The CDR3 is 16 amino acids. This chain's CDR3 is CASSFWQGRGNQPQHF. The DNA for the CDR3 is TGTGCCAGCAGTTTCTGGCAGGGTAGGGGCAATCAGCCCCAGCATTTT.

The chain uses TRBV11-1 and TRBJ2-3; possibly TRBD1 or TRBD2 for D (5 bases each). Looked up from germline, CDR1 is SGHAT and CDR2 is FQDESV (reference sequence). V lost 4 bases and J 12 bases, leaving 26 bases between the germline ends. The CDR3 extends over 16 amino acids. The CDR3: CASSWGTGASQISQYF. CDR3 nucleotides: TGTGCCAGCAGCTGGGGGACCGGAGCTTCACAGATTTCCCAGTATTTT.

Note on this clonotype: Relative to the germline gene, one junction end is altered; a read error may explain this. The chain joins TRBV11-2 to TRBJ1-1; D is unclear. The CDR3 extends over 13 amino acids. Germline V CDR1 and CDR2: SGHAT, FQNNGV. The CDR3, as DNA: TGTGCCAGCAGCTTAGACATGTACACTGTAGCTTTCTTT. This codes for CASSLDMYTVAFF.

Many counts were recorded for this clonotype. J is TRBJ1-2 and V is TRBV5-6; no definite D call. CDR3 length: 14 amino acids. Germline-derived CDR1 and CDR2 are SGHDT and YYEEEE. V lost 0 bases to trimming and J lost 6 bases, with 12 bases between them. CDR3 in amino acids: CASSLVLHKDGYTF. CDR3 sequence (DNA): TGTGCCAGCAGCTTGGTGCTACATAAGGATGGCTACACCTTC.

Points on this clonotype: Sequence at one end of the junction differs from germline and may be a read error. The CDR3 here is CASSCNEQYF. The CDR3 region has the DNA TGTGCAAGCAGCTGCAACGAGCAATACTTC. The gene calls are TRBV11-2 and TRBJ2-7; no definite D call. Looked up from germline, CDR1 is SGHAT and CDR2 is FQNNGV. This CDR3 region has 10 residues.

Worth noting for this clonotype: The junction and the germline gene differ at one end; a read error may be behind it. J is TRBJ2-7 and V is TRBV11-2, with 10 nucleotides matching TRBD1. The CDR3 length is 17 residues. The germline V gene has CDR1 SGHAT and CDR2 FQNNGV. In DNA form, the CDR3 reads TGTGCCAGCAGCCCAGGGACAGGGGCCTGGAGCTCCTACGAGCTGTACTTC. Translation gives CASSPGTGAWSSYELYF. The variable domain in full, completed from reference TRBV11-2 and TRBJ2-7, reads EAGVAQSPRYKIIEKRQSVAFWCNPISGHATLYWYQQILGQGPKLLIQFQNNGVVDDSQLPKDRFSAERLKGVDSTLKIQPAKLEDSAVYLCASSPGTGAWSSYELYFGPGTRLTVT.

This clonotype turned up a few times. The gene calls are TRBV18 and TRBJ2-1; 7 bases agree with TRBD2. Germline V gene data show CDR1 as KGHSH and CDR2 as LQKENI. The CDR3 contains 16 residues. Trimming at V came to 0 bases and at J to 8 bases, leaving 10 bases not matched to a gene. DNA of the CDR3: TGTGCCAGCTCACCACCGGCCGGCGGGAGTTTAGATGAGCAGTTCTTC. Translation gives CASSPPAGGSLDEQFF.

This clonotype appeared many times. This chain connects TRBV6-1 to TRBJ2-7, with a tentative D call TRBD2 (6 bases). The V end was cut by 6 bases, the J end by 3 bases, with 15 bases between. Germline V lookup: CDR1 MNHNS, CDR2 SASEGT. CDR3 length: 14 residues. CDR3 nucleotide sequence: TGTGCCAGCAGGGAGGGAGGAGCGGGCTACGAGCAGTACTTC. Protein product: CASREGGAGYEQYF.

Note on this clonotype: Since the CDR3 does not end with the conserved phenylalanine or tryptophan, this likely comes from a read error. The rearrangement links TRBV11-2 to TRBJ2-7; weak D call: TRBD2 (6 bases). This CDR3 has 12 amino acids. Trimming took off 5 bases at V and 7 bases at J, with 12 bases between the two ends. CDR1 SGHAT and CDR2 FQNNGV come from the germline V gene. This CDR3 is CASSGDFYEQYS. Written as DNA, the CDR3 is TGTGCCAGCAGCGGGGACTTCTATGAGCAGTACTCC.

This clonotype is deemed medium-sized. The chain has TRBV11-1 and TRBJ2-3; D uncertain. Germline values: CDR1 SGHAT, CDR2 FQDESV (reference sequence). The CDR3 is 16 amino acids. V shed 3 bases and J shed 2 bases, with 15 bases lying between them. The CDR3 sequence: CASSLENSRTTDTQYF. The DNA for the CDR3 is TGTGCCAGCAGCTTGGAGAACTCGCGGACCACAGATACGCAGTATTTT.

On this clonotype: An end of the junction does not agree with germline; a read error may underlie this. The chain joins TRBV6-5 to TRBJ1-6; 7 positions match TRBD1. The CDR3 covers 17 residues. Germline V gene lookup returns CDR1 MNHEY and CDR2 SVGAGI. CDR3 protein: CASSYSGTASDNSPPHF. CDR3 coding DNA: TGTGCCAGCAGTTACTCAGGGACAGCGAGCGATAATTCACCCCCCCACTTT.

Worth noting for this clonotype: This may stem from a read error, because a much larger clone lies one nucleotide away. The V and J genes are TRBV10-3 and TRBJ2-3; 10 bases line up with TRBD2. CDR3 length: 14 residues. In germline, CDR1 is ENHRY, CDR2 SYGVKD. CDR3 loop: CGIKSGRVTDTQYF. The CDR3 DNA is TGTGGCATCAAAAGCGGGAGGGTCACAGATACGCAGTATTTT.

CDR3 sequence: CASSLYTGTEQETQYF. DNA of the CDR3: TGCGCCAGCAGTCTCTATACCGGGACAGAGCAAGAGACCCAGTACTTC. The chain uses TRBV10-1 and TRBJ2-5; 7 bases map to TRBD1. J gave up 2 bases and V 5 bases, and 11 bases lay outside the gene matches. Germline-derived CDR1 and CDR2 are WNHNN and SYGVQD (reference sequence). CDR3 length: 16 amino acids.

A remark on this clonotype: A much larger clone is a single base away; this may be a read error. The chain uses TRBV6-6 and TRBJ2-7; D is perhaps TRBD1 or TRBD2 (5 bases each). The CDR3 spans 14 residues. Germline values: CDR1 MNHNY, CDR2 SVGAGI (reference sequence). The germline V and J ends were trimmed by 4 bases and 1 base, with 11 bases remaining between them. CDR3 in DNA: TGTGCCAGCAGTTGGGACGCTTCTTCCTACGAGCAGTACTTC. Its translation: CASSWDASSYEQYF.

With regard to this clonotype: This may stem from a read error, because a much larger clone lies one nucleotide away. This chain links TRBV10-3 with TRBJ2-2, with TRBD2 matching over 11 bases. The CDR3 is 15 amino acids. V shed 7 bases and J 5 bases; nucleotides not matched to a gene: 6. Germline-derived CDR1 and CDR2 are ENHRY and SYGVKD. The CDR3, as DNA: TGTGCCATCAATACTAGCGGGAGACTGACCGGGGAGCTGTTTTTT. Its translation: CAINTSGRLTGELFF.

This clonotype showed up just a few times. The chain employs TRBV12-3 or TRBV12-4 and TRBJ2-5; D is possibly TRBD2 (7 bases). The CDR3 covers 12 residues. Trimming pared 11 bases from V and 5 bases from J, leaving 15 bases between. The CDR3, as DNA: TGTGCCTCCTGGGGGGGCCAGGAGACCCAGTACTTC. It codes for CASWGGQETQYF.

This clonotype was detected many times. The chain uses TRBV12-3 or TRBV12-4 and TRBJ2-3, with 8 bases lining up with TRBD2. The V segment lost 6 bases and the J segment 2 bases; nucleotides outside the gene matches: 10. The CDR3 is 16 residues long. CDR3 region: CASSGGLAGPTDTQYF. The CDR3 DNA reads TGTGCCAGCAGCGGGGGTCTAGCGGGCCCCACAGATACGCAGTATTTT.

Details on this clonotype: A read error may explain this, as a much larger clone is one base away. Since the CDR3 does not end with the conserved phenylalanine or tryptophan, this likely comes from a read error. The chain links TRBV12-3 or TRBV12-4 to TRBJ2-3, with unresolved D. The germline V and J ends were trimmed by 4 bases and 1 base, with 12 bases remaining between them. The CDR3 has 15 residues. The CDR3 nucleotides read TGTGCCAGCAGTTCCACCCTTCCCGGCACAGATACGCAGTATGTT. Translated, it gives CASSSTLPGTDTQYV.

Only one count was recorded for this clonotype. A junction boundary mismatches the germline segment, possibly from a read error. The CDR3 DNA follows: TGCGCCAGCAGCCAAGAGGGAGAGTCCTACAAGCAGTACTTC. Protein: CASSQEGESYKQYF. The chain uses TRBV4-1 and TRBJ2-7, with a possible D match to TRBD2 (5 bases). CDR1 is MGHRA, CDR2 YSYEKL, per germline. The CDR3 consists of 14 residues.

Comment on this clonotype: A read error may produce the germline difference seen at one junction end. The chain has TRBV4-1 and TRBJ1-1, with D uncertain. Germline CDR1 reads MGHRA; CDR2 reads YSYEKL. The CDR3 spans 17 residues. The CDR3 DNA reads as TGCACCAGCAGCCGAGACCCACGGAGAGCCTTGAACACTGAAGCTTTCTTT. Residues: CTSSRDPRRALNTEAFF.

The V call is TRBV6-6, the J call TRBJ1-5; D remains unclear. With 4 bases removed from V and 1 base from J, the gap between germline ends came to 11 bases. CDR1 is MNHNY, CDR2 SVGAGI, per germline (reference sequence). This CDR3 spans 15 amino acids. The CDR3, as DNA: TGTGCCAGCAGTTTCAGAAATGGCAGCAATCAGCCCCAGCATTTT. This encodes CASSFRNGSNQPQHF.

Of note for this clonotype: One end of the junction fails to match germline, which may point to a read error. The chain recombines TRBV30 with TRBJ2-1, with 8 bases matching TRBD2. Germline CDR1 reads GTSNPN; CDR2 reads SVGIG (reference sequence). The CDR3 spans 14 residues. CDR3 loop: CAWSRTSPLNERFF. The CDR3 bases are TGTGCCTGGTCCCGGACTAGCCCCCTCAATGAGCGGTTCTTC.

Note on this clonotype: Given a much more abundant clone one base away, this may be a read error. This rearrangement joins TRBV12-3 or TRBV12-4 to TRBJ1-4; D might be TRBD1 (5 bases). The CDR3 runs 15 residues. Here the CDR3 reads CANSFWRQGGEKLFF. The CDR3 DNA reads TGTGCCAACAGTTTTTGGCGTCAGGGAGGTGAAAAACTGTTTTTT.

This clonotype was found many times. The chain couples TRBV5-6 to TRBJ2-7, with 7 bases aligning to TRBD2. This CDR3 has 12 amino acids. V was clipped by 1 base and J by 9 bases; unmatched bases: 4. Germline CDR1 and CDR2: SGHDT and YYEEEE. CDR3 sequence (DNA): TGTGCCAGCAGCTTGTTATCGGGAGGGCAGTACTTC. Protein: CASSLLSGGQYF.

Comments on this clonotype: This could be a read error, since a much larger clone is one nucleotide away. This sequence joins TRBV6-7 and TRBJ2-3, with D tentatively TRBD1 (5 bases). TRBV6-7 is identified as an open reading frame with a role that is uncertain. CDR3 length equals 12 residues. Trimming shortened V by 6 bases and J by 8 bases, and 12 bases separated the two germline ends. The CDR3 sequence is CASSYKGCTQYF. CDR3 DNA sequence: TGTGCCAGCAGCTATAAGGGGTGTACGCAGTATTTT.